The 21 T cell receptor beta chains in this list originate from one sample, sequenced in a study of shared clonotypes between healthy human individuals. Only CD45RO-negative cells positively selected for CCR7 counted as naive CD8 cells, so terminally differentiated effector memory CD45RA+ cells were excluded. Method: immunoSEQ multiplex PCR; TCRdb's copy keeps in-frame clones and lacks some. This table has roughly 2,000,000 clones, roughly 93% appearing once. Sequencing was done on a sample of naive CD8+ T cells from PBMCs. The receptor set was obtained from a man between 18 and 35 years old in good health. Some clones in this sample may be carry-over from other donors' samples.

V usage is TRBV7-9 and J usage is TRBJ2-1; D uncertain. CDR3 size: 16 residues. CDR1 and CDR2 from the germline V gene are SEHNR and FQNEAQ (reference sequence). Trimming removed 5 bases at V and 2 bases at J, with 16 bases between. The CDR3 region has the DNA TGTGCCAGCAGCACCCGGGCCCCCAAAACCTACAATGAGCAGTTCTTC. Protein: CASSTRAPKTYNEQFF.

A word on this clone: The sample carries other DNA sequences with the same CDR3. This chain connects TRBV7-9 to TRBJ2-6; unclear D gene. Trimming removed 1 base at V and 0 bases at J, with 4 bases between. This CDR3 spans 15 amino acids. Germline-derived CDR1 and CDR2 are SEHNR and FQNEAQ (reference sequence). The CDR3 nucleotides are TGTGCCAGCAGCTTAGGGGGCTCTGGGGCCAACGTCCTGACTTTC. It specifies CASSLGGSGANVLTF.

This clone was observed once. The chain carries TRBV7-9 and TRBJ1-2; 8 bases are a match to TRBD1. Germline V CDR1 and CDR2: SEHNR, FQNEAQ (reference sequence). The CDR3 sequence is 15 residues long. V lost 4 bases to trimming and J lost 7 bases; unmatched junction nucleotides: 11. The CDR3 loop reads CASSYADRDLGGYTF. The CDR3 coding sequence is TGTGCCAGCAGCTACGCGGACAGGGACCTTGGTGGCTACACCTTC. Complete variable domain (other parts from reference TRBV7-9 and TRBJ1-2): DTGVSQNPRHKITKRGQNVTFRCDPISEHNRLYWYRQTLGQGPEFLTYFQNEAQLEKSRLLSDRFSAERPKGSFSTLEIQRTEQGDSAMYLCASSYADRDLGGYTFGSGTRLTVV.

CDR3: CASSASRTDTQYF. The DNA of the CDR3 is TGTGCCAGCAGTGCCTCAAGAACAGATACGCAGTATTTT. This sequence joins TRBV6-4 and TRBJ2-3; D unclear. CDR1 and CDR2 (germline): MRHNA, SNTAGT. Trimming pared 4 bases from V and 3 bases from J, leaving 8 bases between. The CDR3 sequence is 13 residues long.

This chain joins TRBV7-9 and TRBJ2-3; no clear D gene. Trimming stripped 5 bases from V and 1 base from J, with 4 bases between. Germline V gene lookup returns CDR1 SEHNR and CDR2 FQNEAQ (reference sequence). CDR3 length: 12 residues. CDR3 loop: CASSHGTDTQYF. CDR3 in DNA: TGTGCCAGCAGCCACGGCACAGATACGCAGTATTTT.

The chain couples TRBV10-2 to TRBJ2-7; 12 bases are a match to TRBD2. Germline CDR1 is WSHSY and CDR2 is SAAADI. CDR3 length: 19 amino acids. Trimming took 3 bases from V and 4 from J; bases not matched to a gene: 16. CDR3 amino acids: CASSDEGHRRLAGAYEQYF. The CDR3 nucleotides are TGCGCCAGCAGTGATGAAGGCCACCGAAGACTAGCGGGAGCATACGAGCAGTACTTC.

The chain uses TRBV6-5 and TRBJ1-2, with D uncertain. The CDR3 covers 13 residues. CDR1 MNHEY and CDR2 SVGAGI come from the germline V gene. V gave up 2 bases and J gave up 8 bases, with 12 bases separating them. CDR3 coding DNA: TGTGCCAGCAGTTACGTATGGGGTCAGGGCTACACCTTC. It specifies CASSYVWGQGYTF.

The chain combines TRBV4-3 with TRBJ1-1, with TRBD1 as a possible D gene (6 bases). The V gene lost 6 bases and the J gene lost 14 bases, with 28 bases spanning the gap. Per germline, CDR1 LGHNA and CDR2 YSLEER. The CDR3 spans 15 residues. The DNA for the CDR3 is TGCGCCAGCAGACCGAGAAACCGGGACACAGGACGCCGGTTCTTT. It translates to CASRPRNRDTGRRFF.

The V call is TRBV7-8, the J call TRBJ1-1; TRBD1 might be the D (6 bases). This CDR3 region has 16 residues. Trimming left V 1 base short and J 4 bases short, with 16 bases between. Germline V gene lookup returns CDR1 SGHVS and CDR2 FQNEAQ. The CDR3 here is CASSLVVRGASTEAFF. The CDR3 DNA reads as TGTGCCAGCAGCTTAGTAGTCAGGGGCGCTAGCACTGAAGCTTTCTTT.

The chain links TRBV19 to TRBJ2-1; 8 bases are a match to TRBD1. J lost 10 bases, V lost 3 bases, and 11 bases had no gene match. CDR1 and CDR2 from the germline V gene are LNHDA and SQIVND (reference sequence). This CDR3 is built from 15 residues. Here the CDR3 DNA reads TGTGCCAGTAGTATCTTACCCCAGGGGGCAGGGGAGCAGTTCTTC. Its translation is CASSILPQGAGEQFF.

The rearrangement links TRBV19 to TRBJ1-5; D is possibly TRBD1 (5 bases). CDR3 size: 14 residues. CDR1 and CDR2 (germline): LNHDA, SQIVND (reference sequence). Trimming removed 5 bases from V and 11 bases from J, with 19 bases in between. This CDR3 reads CASSVDSPIVAQHF. In nucleotides, the CDR3 is TGTGCCAGTAGTGTCGACAGCCCCATTGTGGCCCAGCATTTT.

The chain recombines TRBV5-1 with TRBJ2-7; D tentatively reads TRBD1 or TRBD2 (5 bases each). This CDR3 region has 15 residues. CDR1 is SGHRS and CDR2 is YFSETQ in the germline V gene. The V gene lost 0 bases and the J gene lost 2 bases, with 12 bases spanning the gap. The CDR3 loop is CASSLGGVHAYEQYF. The CDR3 DNA reads as TGCGCCAGCAGCTTGGGAGGGGTCCACGCCTACGAGCAGTACTTC.

The V and J genes are TRBV4-3 and TRBJ2-1, with TRBD2 identical over 7 bases. The V and J ends lost 2 bases and 6 bases, in that order; junction bases with no gene match: 16. In germline, CDR1 is LGHNA, CDR2 YSLEER. The CDR3 length is 18 residues. CDR3 amino acids: CASSQRAGMAGVLNEQFF. CDR3 sequence (DNA): TGCGCCAGCAGCCAACGAGCTGGGATGGCGGGAGTACTCAATGAGCAGTTCTTC.

The chain recombines TRBV29-1 with TRBJ2-7; D call uncertain. The length of the CDR3 is 12 residues. CDR1 and CDR2 from the germline V gene are SQVTM and ANQGSEA. Trimming took off 2 bases at V and 3 bases at J, with 8 bases between the two ends. The CDR3 region has the DNA TGCAGCGTTGAACACCCCAACTACGAGCAGTACTTC. Its translation is CSVEHPNYEQYF.

The chain carries TRBV10-1 and TRBJ1-6, with D uncertain. Germline values: CDR1 WNHNN, CDR2 SYGVQD (reference sequence). This CDR3 region has 13 residues. Trimming pared 2 bases from V and 8 bases from J, leaving 7 bases between. The CDR3 region has the DNA TGCGCCAGCAGTGAGGACGATTATTCACCCCTCCACTTT. Translating gives CASSEDDYSPLHF.

J is TRBJ2-1 and V is TRBV7-9; D remains unclear. Germline CDR1 and CDR2: SEHNR and FQNEAQ (reference sequence). The CDR3 is 14 amino acids. V was shortened by 5 bases and J by 8 bases, with 16 bases between the two germline ends. In nucleotides, the CDR3 is TGTGCCAGCAGCGCACCTGGTGTTCCGGATGAGCAGTTCTTC. Translated, it gives CASSAPGVPDEQFF.

The chain employs TRBV5-1 and TRBJ2-1; 10 nucleotides line up with TRBD2. This CDR3 is built from 17 residues. Germline V gene lookup returns CDR1 SGHRS and CDR2 YFSETQ. V trimming: 5 bases; J trimming: 4 bases; junction bases outside the gene matches: 12. The CDR3 sequence is CASRSGLAVGGYNEQFF. In DNA, the CDR3 is TGCGCCAGCAGATCAGGACTAGCGGTCGGCGGGTACAATGAGCAGTTCTTC.

CDR3 sequence (DNA): TGTGCCAGCAGGGTGAACGACAGGACCCTTCACTATGGCTACACCTTC. Its protein product is CASRVNDRTLHYGYTF. This chain uses TRBV2 with TRBJ1-2; TRBD1 is a possible D gene (6 bases). V was cut by 6 bases and J by 3 bases, with 20 bases left in between. Germline CDR1 reads SNHLY; CDR2 reads FYNNEI. The CDR3 is 16 amino acids.

V and J are TRBV15 and TRBJ2-7; TRBD2 might be the D (6 bases). Germline CDR1 reads LNHNV; CDR2 reads YYDKDF (reference sequence). V lost 1 base and J lost 2, with 9 bases in between. The length of the CDR3 is 14 residues. CDR3 loop: CATSRGGGTYEQYF. DNA for the CDR3: TGTGCCACCAGCAGAGGTGGGGGGACCTACGAGCAGTACTTC.

This rearrangement joins TRBV14 to TRBJ2-7; D remains unclear. Germline V gene sequence: CDR1 SGHDN, CDR2 FVKESK. V was shortened by 1 base and J by 3 bases, with 25 bases between the two germline ends. The CDR3 loop spans 19 amino acids. This CDR3 is CASSQGAAMVNFPDYEQYF. The CDR3 DNA sequence: TGTGCCAGCAGCCAAGGGGCCGCGATGGTAAACTTCCCTGACTACGAGCAGTACTTC.

V usage is TRBV4-1 and J usage is TRBJ2-3; weak D call: TRBD2 (5 bases). The CDR3 contains 20 residues. Germline assignment: CDR1 MGHRA and CDR2 YSYEKL. V lost 0 bases to trimming and J lost 0 bases, with 22 bases between them. CDR3 amino acids: CASSQDPGVARIMSTDTQYF. The CDR3 DNA sequence: TGCGCCAGCAGCCAAGATCCGGGTGTAGCGCGGATTATGAGCACAGATACGCAGTATTTT.